The source of this T cell receptor (beta chain) is a study of beta chain features in type 1 diabetes. Study-wide results and limits: Diminished insertions and augmented deletions at VDJ junctions characterized type 1 diabetes patients.

Expressed TCRB transcripts were sequenced because the isolated RNA had all been reverse transcribed beforehand. Generated by immunoSEQ multiplex PCR, the TCRdb table keeps only in-frame clones and is missing some. Here the sample spans 300,000 to 350,000 clones, 13% to 15% being singletons. The CDR3 sequence is 11 residues long. From germline, CDR1 is MNHNY and CDR2 SVGAGI (reference sequence). Trimming shortened V by 6 bases and J by 10 bases, and 12 bases separated the two germline ends. Comments on this clone: The antigen is unknown.

This chain connects TRBV6-6 to TRBJ1-2, with D possibly matching TRBD1 (6 bases). Sequenced sample: central memory CD4+ T cells from blood. This clonotype was sampled from a man aged 25-45 years in good health. CDR3 sequence: CASSIDRFYTF. CDR3 bases: TGTGCCAGCAGCATTGACAGGTTCTACACCTTC.